Sequencing of this T cell receptor (beta chain) was carried out in a study of T cell repertoires in cytomegalovirus infection. CDR1 and CDR2 (germline): SGHAT, FQNNGV. V dropped 4 bases and J dropped 3 bases, with 13 bases sitting between them. The CDR3 runs 15 residues. Via MiXCR, TCRdb re-called the reads, giving one row per CDR3 protein. The sample holds 150,000 or so distinct CDR3 sequences, roughly a fifth seen once. As to this clonotype: The target antigen is unknown.

The sequence was collected from a human donor in good health (CMV status not recorded). Some clones in this sample may be carry-over from other donors' samples. Sample: CD8+ T cells from cultured PBMCs, taken from culture after CMV antigen stimulation. The chain combines TRBV11-2 with TRBJ2-1, with unresolved D. CDR3 residues: CASSSPRASYNEQFF. CDR3 in DNA: TGTGCCAGCAGCTCCCCCAGAGCCAGCTACAATGAGCAGTTCTTC.